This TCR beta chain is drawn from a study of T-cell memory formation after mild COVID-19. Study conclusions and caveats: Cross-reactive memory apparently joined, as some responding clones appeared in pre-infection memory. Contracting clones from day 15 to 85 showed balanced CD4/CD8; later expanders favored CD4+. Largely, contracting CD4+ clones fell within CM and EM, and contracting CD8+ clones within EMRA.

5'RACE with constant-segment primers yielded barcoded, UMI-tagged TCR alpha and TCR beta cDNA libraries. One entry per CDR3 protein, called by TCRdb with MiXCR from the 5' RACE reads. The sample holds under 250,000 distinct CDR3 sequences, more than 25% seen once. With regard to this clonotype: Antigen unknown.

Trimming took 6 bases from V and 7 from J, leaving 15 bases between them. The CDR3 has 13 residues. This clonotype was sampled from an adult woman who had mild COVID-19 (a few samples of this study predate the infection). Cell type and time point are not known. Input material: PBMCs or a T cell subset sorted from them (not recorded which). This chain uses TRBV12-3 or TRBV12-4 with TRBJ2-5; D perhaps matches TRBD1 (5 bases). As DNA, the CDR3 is TGTGCCAGCAGCCCTCGGACCCAGGGGACCCAGTACTTC. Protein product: CASSPRTQGTQYF.